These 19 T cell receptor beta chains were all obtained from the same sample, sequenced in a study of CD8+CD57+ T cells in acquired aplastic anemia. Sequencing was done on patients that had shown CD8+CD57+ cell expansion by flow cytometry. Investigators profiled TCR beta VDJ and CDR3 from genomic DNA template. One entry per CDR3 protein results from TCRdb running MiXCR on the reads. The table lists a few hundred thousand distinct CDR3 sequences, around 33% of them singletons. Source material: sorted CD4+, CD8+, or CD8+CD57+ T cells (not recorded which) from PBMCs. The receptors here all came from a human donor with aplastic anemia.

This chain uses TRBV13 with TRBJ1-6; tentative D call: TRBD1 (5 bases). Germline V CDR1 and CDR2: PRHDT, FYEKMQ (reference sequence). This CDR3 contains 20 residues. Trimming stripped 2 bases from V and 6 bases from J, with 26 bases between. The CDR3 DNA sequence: TGTGCCAGCAGCTTATACGCGCCCAGCCGGGGCCGGGTCCTTAATTCACCCCTCCACTTT. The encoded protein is CASSLYAPSRGRVLNSPLHF.

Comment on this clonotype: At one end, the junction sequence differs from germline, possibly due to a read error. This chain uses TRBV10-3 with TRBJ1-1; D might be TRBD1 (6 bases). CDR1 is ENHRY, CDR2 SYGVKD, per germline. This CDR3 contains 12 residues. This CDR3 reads CAIVTGRTEAFF. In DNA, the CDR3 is TGTGCCATCGTGACAGGCCGTACTGAAGCCTTCTTT.

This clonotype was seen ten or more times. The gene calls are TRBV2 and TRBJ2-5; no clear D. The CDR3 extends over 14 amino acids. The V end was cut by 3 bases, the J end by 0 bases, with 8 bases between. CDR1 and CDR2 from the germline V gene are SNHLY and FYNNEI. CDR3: CASSEATNQETQYF. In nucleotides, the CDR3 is TGTGCCAGCAGTGAGGCGACAAACCAAGAGACCCAGTACTTC.

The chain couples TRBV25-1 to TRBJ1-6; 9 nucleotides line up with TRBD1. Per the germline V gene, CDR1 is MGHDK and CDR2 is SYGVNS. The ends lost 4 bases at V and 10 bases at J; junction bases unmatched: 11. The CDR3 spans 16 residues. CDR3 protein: CASSGGTGILQSPLHF. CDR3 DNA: TGTGCCAGCAGTGGGGGGACAGGGATCTTACAATCACCCCTCCACTTT.

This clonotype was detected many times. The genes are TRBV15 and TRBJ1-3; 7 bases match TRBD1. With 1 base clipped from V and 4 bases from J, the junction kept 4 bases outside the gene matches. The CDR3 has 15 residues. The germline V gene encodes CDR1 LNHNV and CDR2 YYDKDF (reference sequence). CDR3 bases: TGTGCCACCAGCAGAGGGTCAGGGGGAGGAAACACCATATATTTT. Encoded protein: CATSRGSGGGNTIYF. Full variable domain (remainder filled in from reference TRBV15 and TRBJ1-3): DAMVIQNPRYQVTQFGKPVTLSCSQTLNHNVMYWYQQKSSQAPKLLFHYYDKDFNNEADTPDNFQSRRPNTSFCFLDIRSPGLGDTAMYLCATSRGSGGGNTIYFGEGSWLTVV.

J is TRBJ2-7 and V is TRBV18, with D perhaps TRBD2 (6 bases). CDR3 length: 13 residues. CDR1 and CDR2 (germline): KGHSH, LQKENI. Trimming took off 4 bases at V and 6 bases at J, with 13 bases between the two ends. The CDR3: CASSLLQEGEQYF. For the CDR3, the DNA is TGTGCCAGCTCACTCCTGCAGGAGGGCGAGCAGTACTTC.

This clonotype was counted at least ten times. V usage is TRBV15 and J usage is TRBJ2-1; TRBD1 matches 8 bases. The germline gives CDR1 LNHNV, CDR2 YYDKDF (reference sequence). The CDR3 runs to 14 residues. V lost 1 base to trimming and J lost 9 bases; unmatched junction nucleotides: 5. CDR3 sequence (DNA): TGTGCCACCAGCAGAGTACAGGGGGTTGGTGAGCAGTTCTTC. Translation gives CATSRVQGVGEQFF.

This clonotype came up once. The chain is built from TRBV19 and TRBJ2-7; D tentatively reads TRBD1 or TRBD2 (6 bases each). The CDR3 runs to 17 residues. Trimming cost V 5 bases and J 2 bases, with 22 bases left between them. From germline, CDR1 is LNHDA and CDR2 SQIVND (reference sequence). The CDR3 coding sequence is TGTGCCAGTAGTTATCTCGGGACGGGGGCCCTTACCTACGAGCAGTACTTC. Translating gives CASSYLGTGALTYEQYF.

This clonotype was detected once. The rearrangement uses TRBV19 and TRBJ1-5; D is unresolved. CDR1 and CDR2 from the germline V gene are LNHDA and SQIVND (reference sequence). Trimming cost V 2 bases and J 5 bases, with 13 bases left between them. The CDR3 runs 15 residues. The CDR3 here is CASSILLSRDQPQHF. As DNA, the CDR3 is TGTGCCAGTAGTATACTCCTTTCTAGGGATCAGCCCCAGCATTTT.

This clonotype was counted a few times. The CDR3 nucleotides read TGCGCCAGCAGCTTGGAAGGGCCCCATCAGCCCCAGCATTTT. Protein product: CASSLEGPHQPQHF. The J gene is TRBJ1-5, the V gene TRBV5-1; the D is unclear. This CDR3 comprises 14 residues. Trimming cost V 0 bases and J 5 bases, with 9 bases left between them. Per germline, CDR1 SGHRS and CDR2 YFSETQ.

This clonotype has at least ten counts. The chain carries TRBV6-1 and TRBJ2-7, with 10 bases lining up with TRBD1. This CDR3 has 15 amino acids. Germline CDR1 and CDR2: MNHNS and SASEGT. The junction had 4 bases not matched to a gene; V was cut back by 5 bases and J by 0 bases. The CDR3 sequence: CASSRTGGASYEQYF. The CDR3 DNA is TGTGCCAGCAGTCGGACAGGGGGGGCCTCCTACGAGCAGTACTTC.

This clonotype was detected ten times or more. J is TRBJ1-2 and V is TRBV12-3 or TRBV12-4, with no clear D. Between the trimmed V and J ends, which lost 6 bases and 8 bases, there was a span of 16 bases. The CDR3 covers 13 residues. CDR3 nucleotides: TGTGCCAGCAGCCCCGTGGGTGTGGGCGGCTACACCTTC. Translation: CASSPVGVGGYTF.

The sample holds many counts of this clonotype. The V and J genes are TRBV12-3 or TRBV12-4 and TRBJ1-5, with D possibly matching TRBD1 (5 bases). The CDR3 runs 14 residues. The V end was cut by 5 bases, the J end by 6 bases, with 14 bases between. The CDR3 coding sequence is TGTGCCAGCAGTCAAGGAGGGGTGACTCAGCCCCAGCATTTT. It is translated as CASSQGGVTQPQHF.

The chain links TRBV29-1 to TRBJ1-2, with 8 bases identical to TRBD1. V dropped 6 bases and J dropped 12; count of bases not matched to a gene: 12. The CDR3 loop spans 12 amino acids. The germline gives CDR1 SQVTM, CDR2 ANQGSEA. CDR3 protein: CSVLPGGTGNTF. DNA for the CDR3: TGCAGCGTCCTCCCAGGGGGCACTGGAAACACCTTC.

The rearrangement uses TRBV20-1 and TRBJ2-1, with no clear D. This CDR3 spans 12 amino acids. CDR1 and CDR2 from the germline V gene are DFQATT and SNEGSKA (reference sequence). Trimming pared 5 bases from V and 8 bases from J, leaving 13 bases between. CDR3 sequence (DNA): TGCAGTGCTGGAGTGTTTGGCGATGAGCAGTTCTTC. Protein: CSAGVFGDEQFF.

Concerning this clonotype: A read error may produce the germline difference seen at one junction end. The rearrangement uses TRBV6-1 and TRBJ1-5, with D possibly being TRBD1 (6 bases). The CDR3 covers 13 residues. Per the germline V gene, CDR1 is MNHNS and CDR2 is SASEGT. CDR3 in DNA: TGTGCCAGCAGTACCGCGGCCAGGGGCCCCCAGGATTTT. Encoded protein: CASSTAARGPQDF.

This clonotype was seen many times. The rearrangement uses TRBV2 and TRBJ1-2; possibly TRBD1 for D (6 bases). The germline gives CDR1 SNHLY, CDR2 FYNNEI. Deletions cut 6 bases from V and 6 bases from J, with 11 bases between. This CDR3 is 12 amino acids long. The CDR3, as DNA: TGTGCCAGCAGGGACAGAGGACATGGCTACACCTTC. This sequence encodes CASRDRGHGYTF. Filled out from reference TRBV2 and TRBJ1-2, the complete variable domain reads EPEVTQTPSHQVTQMGQEVILRCVPISNHLYFYWYRQILGQKVEFLVSFYNNEISEKSEIFDDQFSVERPDGSNFTLKIRSTKLEDSAMYFCASRDRGHGYTFGSGTRLTVV.

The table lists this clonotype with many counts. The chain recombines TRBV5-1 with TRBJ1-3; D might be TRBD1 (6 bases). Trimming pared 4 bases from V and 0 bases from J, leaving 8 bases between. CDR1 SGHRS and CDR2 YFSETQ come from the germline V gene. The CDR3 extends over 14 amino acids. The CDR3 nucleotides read TGCGCCAGCAGCCAGGACAGCTCTGGAAACACCATATATTTT. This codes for CASSQDSSGNTIYF.

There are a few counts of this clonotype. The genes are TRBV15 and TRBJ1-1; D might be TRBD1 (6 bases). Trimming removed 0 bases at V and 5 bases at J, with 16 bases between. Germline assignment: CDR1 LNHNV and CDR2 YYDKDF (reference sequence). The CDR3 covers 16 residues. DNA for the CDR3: TGTGCCACCAGCAGAGACTCGGCGGGAGGGGGAACTGAAGCTTTCTTT. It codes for CATSRDSAGGGTEAFF.